Included here is one TCR beta chain sequence, with context. Its antigen remains unidentified. Germline lookup yields CDR1 LGHDT and CDR2 YNNKEL (reference sequence). This CDR3 has 14 residues. With 0 bases removed from V and 8 bases from J, the gap between germline ends came to 10 bases. The sample belongs to a study of CD8 T cells in ankylosing spondylitis. By quantitative 5'-RACE with molecular barcodes, the TCR beta libraries were made. MiXCR, run by TCRdb on the 5' RACE reads, gives a single entry per CDR3 protein. The table has just under 550,000 distinct CDR3 sequences, over 9.5% seen once. Notes on the study in general: Earlier literature documents some of the motif variants in reactive arthritis synovial fluid and blood. Researchers reportedly found disease-linked clones significantly enriched in matched ankylosing spondylitis synovial fluid. Seemingly characteristic of ankylosing spondylitis blood was a TCR beta motif consisting of about 8 highly homologous variants. CD8+ cells made up the disease-linked clones, which were relatively rare in peripheral blood.

This sequence was found in a male donor with ankylosing spondylitis. The sample consisted of blood, either unsorted or a sorted T cell fraction (not recorded which). This chain links TRBV3-1 with TRBJ2-2; possible D gene TRBD1, 5 bases. CDR3 DNA sequence: TGTGCCAGCAGCCAAGATCTGAGGACAGGGGAGCTGTTTTTT. Its translation is CASSQDLRTGELFF.